A single sample gave rise to the 5 T cell receptor beta chains below, sequenced in a study of blood T cell repertoires in COVID-19. This table comes from immunoSEQ multiplex PCR, and its TCRdb copy is limited to in-frame clones, with some not included. The sample comprises over 150,000 clones, around nine tenths of which are singletons, and roughly an eighth rests with the top ten. What was sequenced was peripheral blood. The origin of the receptors is a woman in her sixties or seventies with COVID-19, enrolled during active disease.

This chain joins TRBV19 and TRBJ2-1; D may be TRBD1 (6 bases). The V end lost 7 bases, the J end lost 9 bases, and 16 bases lay between the germline ends. The length of the CDR3 is 13 residues. The V gene's germline CDR1 is LNHDA and CDR2 SQIVND (reference sequence). The CDR3 reads CASTKGGFGEQFF. The CDR3 DNA is TGTGCCAGTACCAAAGGGGGTTTTGGTGAGCAGTTCTTC.

The chain uses TRBV3-1 (or the pseudogene TRBV3-2) and TRBJ2-1, with TRBD2 identical over 9 bases. The CDR3 spans 17 residues. Losses at the gene ends were 1 base for V and 0 bases for J; bases not matched to a gene: 4. Germline V lookup: CDR1 LGHDT, CDR2 YNNKEL (reference sequence). The CDR3 reads CASSQGSGSFSYNEQFF. CDR3 coding DNA: TGTGCCAGCAGCCAAGGTAGCGGGAGTTTCTCCTACAATGAGCAGTTCTTC.

This sequence joins TRBV7-8 and TRBJ2-7; the D gene is possibly TRBD2 (5 bases). The germline V gene encodes CDR1 SGHVS and CDR2 FQNEAQ. The germline V and J ends were trimmed by 5 bases and 4 bases, with 15 bases remaining between them. This CDR3 spans 14 amino acids. The CDR3 nucleotides read TGTGCCAGCAGCCGAACGGAGGCGCTATACGAGCAGTACTTC. Residues: CASSRTEALYEQYF.

Regarding this clone: The same CDR3 is also encoded by other DNA sequences in this sample. V and J are TRBV12-3 or TRBV12-4 and TRBJ1-2, with D perhaps TRBD1 (5 bases). This CDR3 is built from 13 residues. Trimming cost V 1 base and J 2 bases, with 5 bases left between them. CDR3 DNA: TGTGCCAGCAGTTTAGGACAGAACTATGGCTACACCTTC. This encodes CASSLGQNYGYTF.

The chain has TRBV6-2 or TRBV6-3 and TRBJ2-7, with 7 bases fitting TRBD2. This CDR3 region has 14 residues. The germline CDR1 and CDR2 sequences are MNHEY and SVGEGT. Trimming cost V 2 bases and J 2 bases; bases outside gene matches: 3. As DNA, the CDR3 is TGTGCCAGCAGTTACGGTGGGGGGGCCTACGAGCAGTACTTC. Protein sequence: CASSYGGGAYEQYF.